These T cell receptor beta chains were read from a single sample in a study of shared clonotypes between healthy human individuals. This table comes from immunoSEQ multiplex PCR, and its TCRdb copy is limited to in-frame clones, with some not included. The sample has 400,000 to 600,000 clones, 90% to 97% seen once; the top ten hold 0.064%. The sample comprised naive CD4+ T cells sorted from blood. The receptors were gathered from a woman under 40 in good health. Both conserved end residues are part of each CDR3. D genes are given only for firm matches. For some rows the clone size is stated as once, few or many, or as a class when expanded; others skip it.

V	D	length	J	size	DNA	CDR3
TRBV28	.	14	TRBJ1-3	.	TGTGCCAGCAGTTTATCGAGGACAGGAAACACCATATATTTT	CASSLSRTGNTIYF
TRBV5-1	TRBD2	15	TRBJ2-7	.	TGCGCCAGCAGCTTGATGGGGCGGGCGGGAGCGGAGCAGTACTTC	CASSLMGRAGAEQYF
TRBV14	.	13	TRBJ2-3	.	TGTGCCAGCAGCCGTGGTGGCCCCGATACGCAGTATTTT	CASSRGGPDTQYF
TRBV7-8	TRBD1	16	TRBJ1-3	.	TGTGCCAGCAGGGGTGGACAGGGGGCGTCTGGAAACACCATATATTTT	CASRGGQGASGNTIYF
TRBV5-1	TRBD2	16	TRBJ2-5	.	TGCGCCAGCAGCTTCCCTCCCGGGACTAGCGGAGAGACCCAGTACTTC	CASSFPPGTSGETQYF
TRBV4-1	TRBD2	19	TRBJ2-3	.	TGCGCCAGCAGCCCCCTAGCGAGACTAGCGGGAGCTGGCACAGATACGCAGTATTTT	CASSPLARLAGAGTDTQYF
TRBV19	.	17	TRBJ1-5	.	TGTGCCAGTAGTGTTTACCCGGACAGCCGTAGCAATCAGCCCCAGCATTTT	CASSVYPDSRSNQPQHF
TRBV2	.	16	TRBJ1-3	.	TGTGCCATTTCCCCTACATCAGCAAGCTCTGGAAACACCATATATTTT	CAISPTSASSGNTIYF
TRBV28	TRBD2	13	TRBJ2-7	.	TGTGCCAGCGGGGTTAGCGGGAGCTACGAGCAGTACTTC	CASGVSGSYEQYF
TRBV11-2	TRBD1	11	TRBJ1-2	.	TGTGCCACGAGACAGGGTTATGGCTACACCTTC	CATRQGYGYTF
TRBV27	.	12	TRBJ2-1	.	TGTGCCAGCCAAGGGTTTTTCGGTGAGCAGTTCTTC	CASQGFFGEQFF
TRBV28	.	16	TRBJ2-7	.	TGTGCCAGCAGTCCCCCTACCGCGACAGTTACCTACGAGCAGTACTTC	CASSPPTATVTYEQYF
TRBV11-1	.	13	TRBJ2-5	.	TGTGCCAGCAGCCCGCGGCCGCAAGAGACCCAGTACTTC	CASSPRPQETQYF
TRBV19	.	13	TRBJ1-1	.	TGTGCCAGTAGTATTCAGGTAAGGGCTGAAGCTTTCTTT	CASSIQVRAEAFF
TRBV28	TRBD2	19	TRBJ2-5	.	TGTGCCAGCAGTTCCGACAGGCTAGCGGGAGGTCTATATAGGGAGACCCAGTACTTC	CASSSDRLAGGLYRETQYF
TRBV9	.	14	TRBJ2-5	.	TGTGCCAGCAGCGTAGCAAACAGTCAGGAGACCCAGTACTTC	CASSVANSQETQYF
TRBV4-1	TRBD2	18	TRBJ2-4	.	TGCGCCAGCAGCCAAGGTGCCTGGACTAGCCAAGCCAAAAACATTCAGTACTTC	CASSQGAWTSQAKNIQYF
TRBV6-1	.	15	TRBJ1-5	.	TGTGCCAGCAGTACCTACGGGGGTGGCAATCAGCCCCAGCATTTT	CASSTYGGGNQPQHF
TRBV9	.	15	TRBJ1-1	.	TGTGCCAGCAGCGTAGTGCGGCAGGGTGACACTGAAGCTTTCTTT	CASSVVRQGDTEAFF
TRBV11-1	.	13	TRBJ2-6	.	TGTGCCAGCAGCTCCGCTGGGGCCAACGTCCTGACTTTC	CASSSAGANVLTF
TRBV28	TRBD2	14	TRBJ2-2	.	TGTGCCAGCCGGACTAGACGAAACACCGGGGAGCTGTTTTTT	CASRTRRNTGELFF
TRBV18	.	16	TRBJ1-3	.	TGTGCCAGCTCAATGGACAGTTTCGTCTCTGGAAACACCATATATTTT	CASSMDSFVSGNTIYF
TRBV28	TRBD1	15	TRBJ1-1	.	TGTGCCAGCAGTAACAGGGGCCTGATGAACACTGAAGCTTTCTTT	CASSNRGLMNTEAFF
TRBV5-1	.	14	TRBJ2-2	.	TGCGCCAGCAGCTTGGTTCAGGGCACCGGGGAGCTGTTTTTT	CASSLVQGTGELFF
TRBV5-1	.	14	TRBJ2-7	.	TGCGCCAGCAATTCCGGGGACCCATTGTACGAGCAGTACTTC	CASNSGDPLYEQYF
TRBV6-5	TRBD2	16	TRBJ2-3	.	TGTGCCAGCAGTTACGCTAGCGGGAGTAACACAGATACGCAGTATTTT	CASSYASGSNTDTQYF
TRBV5-1	.	14	TRBJ2-3	.	TGCGCCAGCAGCCCCGGCAGGGTCACAGATACGCAGTATTTT	CASSPGRVTDTQYF
TRBV5-1	TRBD2	15	TRBJ2-7	.	TGCGCCAGCAGCCCCACTAGCGGCATCTCCTACGAGCAGTACTTC	CASSPTSGISYEQYF
TRBV7-8	.	17	TRBJ1-5	.	TGTGCCAGCAGCTTAGCGCGGCGGTTTCGTAGCAATCAGCCCCAGCATTTT	CASSLARRFRSNQPQHF
TRBV2	.	14	TRBJ2-5	.	TGTGCCAGCAGTGAATTGGTCTCCGGAGAGACCCAGTACTTC	CASSELVSGETQYF
TRBV27	.	14	TRBJ2-1	once	TGTGCCAGCAGTTCACAGAGGCGTTACAATGAGCAGTTCTTC	CASSSQRRYNEQFF
TRBV7-3	.	15	TRBJ1-1	.	TGTGCCAGCAGCTTAAACCCCGGCGGAAACACTGAAGCTTTCTTT	CASSLNPGGNTEAFF
TRBV5-6	TRBD1	16	TRBJ2-1	once	TGTGCCAGCAGCGGCAGGGGGAAGAGGGCCTACAATGAGCAGTTCTTC	CASSGRGKRAYNEQFF
TRBV10-3	.	12	TRBJ2-2	.	TGTGCCATCAAAGGGAGGACCGGGGAGCTGTTTTTT	CAIKGRTGELFF
TRBV25-1	TRBD1	14	TRBJ2-5	.	TGTGCCAGCGACCAGGGACAGGGACATGAGACCCAGTACTTC	CASDQGQGHETQYF
TRBV7-9	TRBD1	15	TRBJ1-5	.	TGTGCCAGCAGCATGACAGGGGGCGTGGATCAGCCCCAGCATTTT	CASSMTGGVDQPQHF
TRBV5-6	.	16	TRBJ2-3	.	TGTGCCAGCAGCTTGGGTTTTCTTTCGGCGACAGATACGCAGTATTTT	CASSLGFLSATDTQYF
TRBV28	.	15	TRBJ2-1	.	TGTGCCACTACAGAGAGCGGATACTCCTACAATGAGCAGTTCTTC	CATTESGYSYNEQFF
TRBV25-1	.	13	TRBJ2-7	.	TGTGCCAGCAGTAATCAGGGCGGCTACGAGCAGTACTTC	CASSNQGGYEQYF
TRBV6-6	.	12	TRBJ2-7	.	TGTGCCAGCGGGAAACAGGGTTACGAGCAGTACTTC	CASGKQGYEQYF
TRBV28	.	12	TRBJ2-7	.	TGTGCCAGCAGTCTAGCGTCATACGAGCAGTACTTC	CASSLASYEQYF
TRBV2	TRBD1	15	TRBJ1-2	.	TGTGCCAGCAGGGACATGGGGACAGCTAACTATGGCTACACCTTC	CASRDMGTANYGYTF
TRBV9	.	15	TRBJ2-2	.	TGTGCCAGCAGCGCGATAGCAGGGTTCACCGGGGAGCTGTTTTTT	CASSAIAGFTGELFF
TRBV4-1	.	16	TRBJ2-5	.	TGCGCCAGCAGCCAAGCCCCCATAGGGGTGGAAGAGACCCAGTACTTC	CASSQAPIGVEETQYF
TRBV2	.	15	TRBJ2-6	.	TGTGCCAGCAGTGTGGAGCCTTCTGGGGCCAACGTCCTGACTTTC	CASSVEPSGANVLTF
TRBV5-1	.	17	TRBJ2-7	.	TGCGCCAGCAGCTTGGTCTCAGCGTCAGGGGCGCACTACGAGCAGTACTTC	CASSLVSASGAHYEQYF
TRBV19	TRBD1	15	TRBJ2-4	.	TGTGCCAGTAGTACTTACAGGGGGGCCAAAAACATTCAGTACTTC	CASSTYRGAKNIQYF
TRBV7-2	.	15	TRBJ2-2	.	TGTGCCAGCAGCTTAAGAGAGCTCAACACCGGGGAGCTGTTTTTT	CASSLRELNTGELFF
TRBV19	.	12	TRBJ1-1	.	TGTGCCAGTACGGTCTGGGACACTGAAGCTTTCTTT	CASTVWDTEAFF
TRBV10-2	.	15	TRBJ2-2	.	TGCGCCAGCAGTCCCTTTAGTGGAACACACGGGGAGCTGTTTTTT	CASSPFSGTHGELFF